This note documents a single TCR beta chain sequence. Original processing methods: Researchers report that nucleated cell counts were estimated from reference gene primer amplification. Profiled with immunoSEQ multiplex PCR; TCRdb holds only in-frame clones, not every one. Clone size and the V and J calls come from that table; the DNA yielded D and trimming. The sample lists around 200,000 clones, 80% to 90% seen once, with 5.5% to 7.5% in the top ten. The V gene lost 1 base and the J gene lost 0 bases, with 10 bases spanning the gap. Germline CDR1 reads SGHTA; CDR2 reads FQGTGA. The CDR3 length is 16 residues. This sample is drawn from a study of blood T cell repertoires in COVID-19. Turning to the study itself: T cells, B-cell-depleted T cells, or PBMCs supplied cDNA or gDNA.

The chain carries TRBV7-3 and TRBJ2-1, with a possible D match to TRBD2 (6 bases). Sequenced material: peripheral blood. This TCR came from a man aged 55 to 70 who had recovered from COVID-19. The CDR3 sequence is CASSLIGGGSYNEQFF. In DNA form, the CDR3 reads TGTGCCAGCAGCTTAATTGGGGGAGGCTCCTACAATGAGCAGTTCTTC.